The table lists the clone carrying this TCR beta chain with many counts. This entry comes from a study of identical twins. There are 16 residues in the CDR3. V lost 3 bases to trimming and J lost 1 base, with 15 bases between them. The germline V gene has CDR1 MNHEY and CDR2 SVGAGI. Unique molecular identifiers were in the cDNA, with template-switch universal primer binding. MiXCR, run by TCRdb on the 5' RACE reads, gives a single entry per CDR3 protein. Of about 260,000 distinct CDR3 sequences in the sample, around 7% were seen once. This same sample was also taken into another study, of yellow fever vaccine responses in identical twins.

This rearrangement joins TRBV6-5 to TRBJ1-1; D call uncertain. Specimen: memory (CD45RO+) T cells sorted from blood. The TCR originated in a woman aged 18-35 years in good health. The CDR3 loop reads CASSYVRGRRNTEAFF. The CDR3, as DNA: TGTGCCAGCAGTTATGTTCGCGGAAGGCGGAACACTGAAGCTTTCTTT.